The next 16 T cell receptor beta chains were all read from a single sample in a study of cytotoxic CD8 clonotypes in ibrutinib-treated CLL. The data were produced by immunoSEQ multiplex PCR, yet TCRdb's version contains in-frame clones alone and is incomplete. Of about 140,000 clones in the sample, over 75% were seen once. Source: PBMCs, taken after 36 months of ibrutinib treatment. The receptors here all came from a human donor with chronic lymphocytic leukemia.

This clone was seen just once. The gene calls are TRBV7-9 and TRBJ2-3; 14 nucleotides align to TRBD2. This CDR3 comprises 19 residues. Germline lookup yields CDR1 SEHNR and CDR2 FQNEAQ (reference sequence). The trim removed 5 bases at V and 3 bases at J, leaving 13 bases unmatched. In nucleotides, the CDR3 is TGTGCCAGCAGCCCGCCCCCGACTAGCGGGAGGGGACGAACAGATACGCAGTATTTT. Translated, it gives CASSPPPTSGRGRTDTQYF.

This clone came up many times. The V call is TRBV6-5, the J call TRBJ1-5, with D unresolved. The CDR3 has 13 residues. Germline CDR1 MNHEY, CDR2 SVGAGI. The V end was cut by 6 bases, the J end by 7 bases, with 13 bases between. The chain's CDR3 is CASSPFLEQPQHF. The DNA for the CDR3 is TGTGCCAGCAGCCCCTTTTTAGAACAGCCCCAGCATTTT.

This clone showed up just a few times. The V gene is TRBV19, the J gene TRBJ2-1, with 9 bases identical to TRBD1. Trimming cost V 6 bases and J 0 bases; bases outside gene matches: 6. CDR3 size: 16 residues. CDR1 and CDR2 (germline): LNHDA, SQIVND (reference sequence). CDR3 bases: TGTGCCAGTAGCGTAGGGACAGGGAGCTCCTACAATGAGCAGTTCTTC. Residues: CASSVGTGSSYNEQFF.

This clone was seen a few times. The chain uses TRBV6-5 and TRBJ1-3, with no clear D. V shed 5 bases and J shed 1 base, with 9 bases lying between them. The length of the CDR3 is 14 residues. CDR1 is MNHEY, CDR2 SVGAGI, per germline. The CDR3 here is CASSAGLSGNTIYF. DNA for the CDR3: TGTGCCAGCAGTGCCGGCCTATCTGGAAACACCATATATTTT.

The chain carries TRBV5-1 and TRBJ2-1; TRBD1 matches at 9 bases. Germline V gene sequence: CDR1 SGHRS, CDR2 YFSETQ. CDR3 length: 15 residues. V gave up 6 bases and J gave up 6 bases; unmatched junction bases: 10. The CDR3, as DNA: TGCGCCAGCACCCCCGGGACAGGGAGAGGCAATGAGCAGTTCTTC. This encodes CASTPGTGRGNEQFF.

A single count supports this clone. This CDR3 is CASSPGPMSTEAFF. Written as DNA, the CDR3 is TGTGCCAGCAGTCCCGGGCCGATGAGCACTGAAGCTTTCTTT. V is TRBV6-5 and J is TRBJ1-1; D gene ambiguous. V gave up 5 bases and J gave up 4 bases, with 14 bases separating them. The CDR3 runs 14 residues. Germline CDR1 and CDR2: MNHEY and SVGAGI.

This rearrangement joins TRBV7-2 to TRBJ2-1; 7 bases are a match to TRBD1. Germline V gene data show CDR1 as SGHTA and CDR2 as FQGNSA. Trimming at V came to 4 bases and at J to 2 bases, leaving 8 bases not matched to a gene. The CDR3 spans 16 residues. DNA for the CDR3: TGTGCCAGCAGCTCCCGACAGGGAGACACCTACAATGAGCAGTTCTTC. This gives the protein CASSSRQGDTYNEQFF.

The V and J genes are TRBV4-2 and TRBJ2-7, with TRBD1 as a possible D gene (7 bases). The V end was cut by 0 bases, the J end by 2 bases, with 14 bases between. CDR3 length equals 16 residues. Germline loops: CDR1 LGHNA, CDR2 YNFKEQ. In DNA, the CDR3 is TGTGCCAGCAGCCAAGAGGGCCAGGGGGGACCCTACGAGCAGTACTTC. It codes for CASSQEGQGGPYEQYF.

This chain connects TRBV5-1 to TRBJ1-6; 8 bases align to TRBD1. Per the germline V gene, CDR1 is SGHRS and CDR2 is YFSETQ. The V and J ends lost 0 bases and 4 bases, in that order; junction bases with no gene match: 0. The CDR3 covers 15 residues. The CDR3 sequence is CASSLGTGYNSPLHF. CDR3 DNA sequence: TGCGCCAGCAGCTTGGGGACAGGGTATAATTCACCCCTCCACTTT.

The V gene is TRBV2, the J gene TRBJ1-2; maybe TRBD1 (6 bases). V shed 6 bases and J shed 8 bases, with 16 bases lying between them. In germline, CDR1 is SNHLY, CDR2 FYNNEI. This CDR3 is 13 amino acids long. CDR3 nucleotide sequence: TGTGCCAGCAGCGGGACAATGAGGGAGGGCTACACCTTC. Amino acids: CASSGTMREGYTF.

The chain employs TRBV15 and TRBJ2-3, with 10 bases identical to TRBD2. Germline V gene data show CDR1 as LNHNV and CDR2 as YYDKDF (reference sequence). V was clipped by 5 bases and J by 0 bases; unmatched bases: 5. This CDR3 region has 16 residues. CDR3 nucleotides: TGTGCCACCAGCCTCGAGACTAGCGGGAGCACAGATACGCAGTATTTT. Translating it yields CATSLETSGSTDTQYF.

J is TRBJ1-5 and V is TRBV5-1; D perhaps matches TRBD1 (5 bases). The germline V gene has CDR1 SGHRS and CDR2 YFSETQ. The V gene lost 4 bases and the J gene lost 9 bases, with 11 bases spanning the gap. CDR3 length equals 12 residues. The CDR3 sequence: CASSVVGGPQHF. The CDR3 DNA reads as TGCGCCAGCAGCGTTGTGGGGGGGCCCCAGCATTTT.

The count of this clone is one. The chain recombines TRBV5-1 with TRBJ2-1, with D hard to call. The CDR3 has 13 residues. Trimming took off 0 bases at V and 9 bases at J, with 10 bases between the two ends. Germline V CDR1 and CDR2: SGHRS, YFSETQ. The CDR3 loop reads CASSLDVEFEQFF. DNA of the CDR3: TGCGCCAGCAGCTTGGACGTGGAGTTTGAGCAGTTCTTC.

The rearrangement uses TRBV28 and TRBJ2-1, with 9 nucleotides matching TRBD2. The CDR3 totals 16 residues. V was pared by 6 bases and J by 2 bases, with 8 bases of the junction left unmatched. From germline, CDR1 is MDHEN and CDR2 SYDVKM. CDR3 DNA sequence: TGTGCCAGCAGGACGATAGCGGGGGCGGCCTACAATGAGCAGTTCTTC. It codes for CASRTIAGAAYNEQFF.

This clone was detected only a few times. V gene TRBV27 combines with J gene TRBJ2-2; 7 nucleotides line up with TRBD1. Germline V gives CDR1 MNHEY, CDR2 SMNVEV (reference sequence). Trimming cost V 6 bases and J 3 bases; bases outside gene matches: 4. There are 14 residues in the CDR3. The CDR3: CASSRQGYTGELFF. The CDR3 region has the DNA TGTGCCAGCAGCAGACAGGGCTACACCGGGGAGCTGTTTTTT.

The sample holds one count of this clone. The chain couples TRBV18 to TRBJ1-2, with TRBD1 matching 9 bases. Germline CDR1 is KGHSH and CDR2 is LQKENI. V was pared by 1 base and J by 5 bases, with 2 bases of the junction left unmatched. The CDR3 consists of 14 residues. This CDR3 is CASSPRTGVYGYTF. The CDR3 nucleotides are TGTGCCAGCTCACCACGGACAGGGGTTTATGGCTACACCTTC. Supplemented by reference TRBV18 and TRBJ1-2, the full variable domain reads NAGVMQNPRHLVRRRGQEARLRCSPMKGHSHVYWYRQLPEEGLKFMVYLQKENIIDESGMPKERFSAEFPKEGPSILRIQQVVRGDSAAYFCASSPRTGVYGYTFGSGTRLTVV.